This T cell receptor beta chain was recorded in a study of T-cell reconstitution after alpha-beta-depleted transplantation in children. Study-wide results and limits: Approximately two months post-transplant, alpha-beta T cells reportedly originated from several hundred expanded graft clones.

It was with unique molecular identifiers that the TCRbeta library was prepared. TCRdb reprocessed the PCR reads via MiXCR and lists one record per CDR3 protein. Of about 250,000 distinct CDR3 sequences in the sample, 24% are singletons; the top ten hold about 5%. The CDR3 totals 12 residues. V was cut by 7 bases and J by 3 bases, with 10 bases left in between. CDR1 is ENHRY, CDR2 SYGVKD, per germline. A remark on this clonotype: Its antigen is still unknown.

The sequencing here drew on PBMCs, mostly from graft donor cells, taken 360 days after TCRalphabeta/CD19-depleted stem cell transplant. The chain carries TRBV10-3 and TRBJ2-7; perhaps D is TRBD1 or TRBD2 (5 bases each). The sequence came from a female patient aged 2-15 years who had a stem cell transplant for congenital amegakaryocytic thrombocytopenia, so the T cells may come from the graft donor. The CDR3, as DNA: TGTGCCATCAAGGGGACGGACTACGAGCAGTACTTC. It translates to CAIKGTDYEQYF.